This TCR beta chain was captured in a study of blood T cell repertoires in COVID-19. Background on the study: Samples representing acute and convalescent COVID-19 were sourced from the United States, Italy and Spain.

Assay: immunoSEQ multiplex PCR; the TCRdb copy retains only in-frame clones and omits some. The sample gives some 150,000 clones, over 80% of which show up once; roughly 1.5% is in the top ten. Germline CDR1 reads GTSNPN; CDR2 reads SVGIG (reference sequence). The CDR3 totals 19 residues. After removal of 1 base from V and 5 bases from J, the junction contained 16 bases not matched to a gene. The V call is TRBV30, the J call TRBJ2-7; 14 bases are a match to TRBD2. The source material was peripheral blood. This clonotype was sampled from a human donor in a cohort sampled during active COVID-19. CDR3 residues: CAWSALRTYGTSGSHEQYF. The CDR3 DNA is TGTGCCTGGAGTGCCTTGAGAACGTACGGGACTAGCGGGAGCCACGAGCAGTACTTC. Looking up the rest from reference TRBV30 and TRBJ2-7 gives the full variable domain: SQTIHQWPATLVQPVGSPLSLECTVEGTSNPNLYWYRQAAGRGLQLLFYSVGIGQISSEVPQNLSASRPQDRQFILSSKKLLLSDSGFYLCAWSALRTYGTSGSHEQYFGPGTRLTVT.